This T cell receptor beta chain was observed in a study of blood T cells in healthy people across ages. Looking at the study overall: Using template switching, researchers captured about one barcoded beta molecule for each two T cells. Study observations and caveats: TCR beta diversity, measured per million T cells, fell in a roughly linear way with age. TCR beta diversity was tightly associated with the proportion of naive T cells.

This clonotype was detected many times. The antigen is unknown. Total RNA amounts of at least 5.5 micrograms were extracted per sample. PCR was performed a second time for about 6 to 11 cycles using a sample-barcoded 5' primer and a J-beta primer mix. TCRdb processed the 5' RACE reads anew with MiXCR; each CDR3 protein has one entry. Among around 1,800,000 distinct CDR3 sequences listed, roughly two fifths were seen once. V lost 4 bases, J lost 4 bases, and 14 bases lay in between. Germline loops: CDR1 SQVTM, CDR2 ANQGSEA. The CDR3 sequence is 13 residues long. The TCR was taken from a human donor in good health. Sequencing used blood. The chain uses TRBV29-1 and TRBJ2-7; D perhaps matches TRBD1 (6 bases). For the CDR3, the DNA is TGCAGCGTTGGGTCAGGGGACCAATACGAGCAGTACTTC. This codes for CSVGSGDQYEQYF.